This T cell receptor beta chain was found in a study of T cell responses to AZD1222 COVID-19 vaccine. Study-wide results and caveats: White British ancestry dominated among donors, who included more females, and clonal diversity was possibly underestimated.

Turning to this clone: The antigen is not known.

The CDR3 consists of 13 residues. V was cut by 4 bases and J by 1 base, with 7 bases left in between. Germline V gives CDR1 GTSNPN, CDR2 SVGIG (reference sequence). Produced via immunoSEQ multiplex PCR; TCRdb's table is partial and in-frame only. This table holds about 140,000 clones, about 92% found once. The source was peripheral blood, collected on day 0 of AZD1222 vaccination. The V and J genes are TRBV30 and TRBJ2-2; D is perhaps TRBD1 (5 bases). The sequence was obtained from an adult in good health. The CDR3 here is CAWTQGNTGELFF. CDR3 bases: TGTGCCTGGACCCAGGGGAACACCGGGGAGCTGTTTTTT.